What follows are 26 T cell receptor beta chains derived from one specimen sequenced in a study of spatial heterogeneity in lung cancer (dated by TCRdb to the late 2010s). Sample time point, as interpreted from the label and publication: sample taken at primary tumor resection. Library preparation employed 5' RACE. TCRdb lists the instrument as NextSeq 500. TCRdb cleaned the public reads at Q25 with fastp, built clones with MiXCR and kept in-frame beta chains. A single entry per CDR3 protein holds the most common genes and DNA from its merged rows. For this sample the table gives some 100,000 distinct CDR3 sequences, of which about 12% were detected only once. The ten largest clonotypes hold approximately 39% of the sample. The material was PBMCs, obtained at surgery. These receptors all stem from a male donor with early-stage non-small cell lung cancer.

The V and J genes are TRBV2 and TRBJ2-5, with 16 bases identical to TRBD2. Trimming took 6 bases from V and 4 from J; bases not matched to a gene: 5. Per germline, CDR1 SNHLY and CDR2 FYNNEI. The CDR3 loop spans 16 amino acids. For the CDR3, the DNA is TGTGCCAGCAGGGGGACTAGCGGGAGGGCCGGAGAGACCCAGTACTTC. Its protein product is CASRGTSGRAGETQYF.

This clonotype was observed at least ten times. The chain combines TRBV7-2 with TRBJ1-4, with D maybe TRBD1 (6 bases). V lost 4 bases, J lost 0 bases, and 12 bases lay in between. Germline loops: CDR1 SGHTA, CDR2 FQGNSA. This CDR3 is built from 16 residues. Here the CDR3 DNA reads TGTGCCAGCAGCTCAGGGGTCTTACCAACTAATGAAAAACTGTTTTTT. Encoded protein: CASSSGVLPTNEKLFF. The full variable domain, with the rest looked up from reference TRBV7-2 and TRBJ1-4, is GAGVSQSPSNKVTEKGKDVELRCDPISGHTALYWYRQSLGQGLEFLIYFQGNSAPDKSGLPSDRFSAERTGGSVSTLTIQRTQQEDSAVYLCASSSGVLPTNEKLFFGSGTQLSVL.

V is TRBV28 and J is TRBJ1-1, with a possible D match to TRBD1 (5 bases). Trimming cost V 1 base and J 0 bases, with 9 bases left between them. This CDR3 has 15 residues. Germline V gene data show CDR1 as MDHEN and CDR2 as SYDVKM. CDR3 sequence reads: CASSLYTGLNTEAFF. The CDR3 DNA sequence: TGTGCCAGCAGTTTATATACAGGTTTGAACACTGAAGCTTTCTTT.

This clonotype was seen only a few times. The genes are TRBV15 and TRBJ2-1; D gene unclear. CDR3 length: 13 amino acids. Germline loops: CDR1 LNHNV, CDR2 YYDKDF (reference sequence). V was shortened by 1 base and J by 7 bases, with 8 bases between the two germline ends. For the CDR3, the DNA is TGTGCCACCAGCAGAGCGACACGGAATGAGCAGTTCTTC. Its translation is CATSRATRNEQFF. The complete variable domain, with remaining parts taken from reference TRBV15 and TRBJ2-1, reads DAMVIQNPRYQVTQFGKPVTLSCSQTLNHNVMYWYQQKSSQAPKLLFHYYDKDFNNEADTPDNFQSRRPNTSFCFLDIRSPGLGDTAMYLCATSRATRNEQFFGPGTRLTVL.

The V gene is TRBV18, the J gene TRBJ2-1; weak D call: TRBD2 (6 bases). Germline CDR1 KGHSH, CDR2 LQKENI. V was trimmed by 3 bases and J by 8 bases, leaving 8 bases between them. The CDR3 is 12 amino acids. The DNA of the CDR3 is TGTGCCAGCTCACCGGGAGGCGATGAGCAGTTCTTC. Encoded protein: CASSPGGDEQFF.

V and J are TRBV18 and TRBJ2-2; 11 positions match TRBD2. Looked up from germline, CDR1 is KGHSH and CDR2 is LQKENI. The V segment lost 6 bases and the J segment 1 base; nucleotides outside the gene matches: 4. The CDR3 spans 16 residues. CDR3 sequence (DNA): TGTGCCAGCTCCCAGGGACTAGCGGTGAACACCGGGGAGCTGTTTTTT. Its translation: CASSQGLAVNTGELFF.

The chain combines TRBV28 with TRBJ1-4; TRBD1 agrees at 12 bases. This CDR3 comprises 15 residues. The trim removed 6 bases at V and 4 bases at J, leaving 3 bases unmatched. Germline V gene sequence: CDR1 MDHEN, CDR2 SYDVKM. CDR3 protein: CASSRDRGLNEKLFF. The CDR3 DNA sequence: TGTGCCAGCAGCCGGGACAGGGGGCTTAATGAAAAACTGTTTTTT.

This clonotype was counted only a few times. The chain recombines TRBV29-1 with TRBJ2-2; D remains ambiguous. Germline CDR1 SQVTM, CDR2 ANQGSEA. CDR3 length: 14 residues. Trimming removed 8 bases from V and 0 bases from J, with 13 bases in between. The CDR3 coding sequence is TGCAGCTCGGGTGACAACGCGAACACCGGGGAGCTGTTTTTT. Translation gives CSSGDNANTGELFF.

The chain combines TRBV7-2 with TRBJ2-7; no definite D call. The ends were cut back, 5 bases at V and 6 bases at J, with 17 bases in the middle. There are 14 residues in the CDR3. The germline V gene encodes CDR1 SGHTA and CDR2 FQGNSA. CDR3 protein: CASSLTRALGEQYF. CDR3 coding DNA: TGTGCCAGCAGCCTCACCCGGGCCCTTGGCGAGCAGTACTTC.

The chain joins TRBV18 to TRBJ2-7; D not certain. CDR1 is KGHSH, CDR2 LQKENI, per germline. Trimming took off 1 base at V and 0 bases at J, with 10 bases between the two ends. CDR3 length: 15 amino acids. The CDR3: CASSPRAASSYEQYF. In DNA form, the CDR3 reads TGTGCCAGCTCACCACGGGCCGCCAGCTCCTACGAGCAGTACTTC.

This clonotype was counted between two and nine times. The chain joins TRBV5-4 to TRBJ2-6; D is possibly TRBD2 (6 bases). V shed 2 bases and J shed 2 bases, with 14 bases lying between them. The length of the CDR3 is 17 residues. CDR1 SGHNT and CDR2 YYREEE come from the germline V gene (reference sequence). DNA for the CDR3: TGTGCCAGCAGCTTCGGAGGGGCCGGTACTGGGGCCAACGTCCTGACTTTC. Protein: CASSFGGAGTGANVLTF.

This sequence joins TRBV7-2 and TRBJ1-2; 7 bases align to TRBD1. CDR3 size: 14 residues. Looked up from germline, CDR1 is SGHTA and CDR2 is FQGNSA. V was pared by 1 base and J by 8 bases, with 7 bases of the junction left unmatched. In nucleotides, the CDR3 is TGTGCCAGCAGCTTAGGTAGGGGGCGTGAAGGCTACACCTTC. Translated, it gives CASSLGRGREGYTF.

In this sample, this clonotype turned up a few times. The gene calls are TRBV6-6 and TRBJ1-1; 9 bases are shared with TRBD1. CDR1 and CDR2 (germline): MNHNY, SVGAGI (reference sequence). Trimming at V came to 2 bases and at J to 1 base, leaving 2 bases not matched to a gene. CDR3 length equals 15 residues. CDR3 DNA: TGTGCCAGCAGTTACAGGGGACAGGGGAACACTGAAGCTTTCTTT. Translated, it gives CASSYRGQGNTEAFF.

This clonotype was counted a few times. The chain employs TRBV28 and TRBJ1-1; D gene ambiguous. Trimming took 3 bases from V and 5 from J, leaving 13 bases between them. This CDR3 region has 14 residues. From germline, CDR1 is MDHEN and CDR2 SYDVKM. The CDR3 here is CASSFSGIGTEAFF. The CDR3 bases are TGTGCCAGCAGTTTTAGTGGGATTGGGACTGAAGCTTTCTTT. Drawing the rest from reference TRBV28 and TRBJ1-1, the complete variable domain is DVKVTQSSRYLVKRTGEKVFLECVQDMDHENMFWYRQDPGLGLRLIYFSYDVKMKEKGDIPEGYSVSREKKERFSLILESASTNQTSMYLCASSFSGIGTEAFFGQGTRLTVV.

This clonotype was seen more than once but under ten times. The rearrangement links TRBV7-6 to TRBJ2-6; the D is unclear. The CDR3 has 18 residues. Germline V CDR1 and CDR2: SGHVS, FNYEAQ. V was clipped by 1 base and J by 0 bases, with 13 bases between them. This CDR3 reads CASSLDPPSLSGANVLTF. The CDR3 DNA follows: TGTGCCAGCAGCTTAGACCCTCCCAGCCTCTCTGGGGCCAACGTCCTGACTTTC.

This clonotype was picked up many times. This sequence joins TRBV20-1 and TRBJ2-3, with D perhaps matching TRBD1 (6 bases). Germline CDR1 is DFQATT and CDR2 is SNEGSKA (reference sequence). This CDR3 is 13 amino acids long. The V end was cut by 2 bases, the J end by 8 bases, with 14 bases between. The CDR3 nucleotides are TGCAGTGCTAGATTGTCAGTAGGGGGTACGCAGTATTTT. Amino acids: CSARLSVGGTQYF.

This clonotype came up a few times. The chain carries TRBV14 and TRBJ2-1; D call uncertain. Germline V gene lookup returns CDR1 SGHDN and CDR2 FVKESK. Deletions cut 6 bases from V and 2 bases from J, with 14 bases between. The CDR3 is made up of 15 amino acids. The CDR3 region has the DNA TGTGCCAGCAGAAACGGTTGGGCAGCCTACAATGAGCAGTTCTTC. Protein product: CASRNGWAAYNEQFF.

The gene calls are TRBV5-1 and TRBJ1-1, with TRBD1 identical over 8 bases. Germline values: CDR1 SGHRS, CDR2 YFSETQ. The CDR3 spans 14 residues. After removal of 5 bases from V and 4 bases from J, the junction contained 7 bases not matched to a gene. The CDR3 sequence: CASRKDREGTEAFF. The CDR3 bases are TGCGCCAGCAGGAAGGACAGGGAGGGCACTGAAGCTTTCTTT.

This clonotype was detected ten times or more. The V gene is TRBV2, the J gene TRBJ1-1; D may be TRBD1 (5 bases). From germline, CDR1 is SNHLY and CDR2 FYNNEI. The CDR3 length is 13 residues. V gave up 6 bases and J gave up 3 bases, with 11 bases separating them. The CDR3 nucleotides are TGTGCCAGCAGGGCAGGGTGGGACACTGAAGCTTTCTTT. Translation gives CASRAGWDTEAFF. Full variable domain (rest looked up from reference TRBV2 and TRBJ1-1): EPEVTQTPSHQVTQMGQEVILRCVPISNHLYFYWYRQILGQKVEFLVSFYNNEISEKSEIFDDQFSVERPDGSNFTLKIRSTKLEDSAMYFCASRAGWDTEAFFGQGTRLTVV.

V and J are TRBV27 and TRBJ1-1; D is unclear. Trimming cost V 5 bases and J 5 bases, with 15 bases left between them. CDR3 length: 14 residues. Germline values: CDR1 MNHEY, CDR2 SMNVEV (reference sequence). The CDR3 spells CASSLTGSGTEAFF. The DNA for the CDR3 is TGTGCCAGCAGTCTTACTGGTTCTGGGACTGAAGCTTTCTTT.

This clonotype was counted only a few times. This chain uses TRBV29-1 with TRBJ2-7; 11 bases fit TRBD1. Germline CDR1 is SQVTM and CDR2 is ANQGSEA. The junction had 9 bases not matched to a gene; V was cut back by 7 bases and J by 4 bases. CDR3 size: 14 residues. CDR3 coding DNA: TGCAGCGCGCGGACAGGGGGCGATTCTTACGAGCAGTACTTC. Protein: CSARTGGDSYEQYF.

This clonotype came up many times. The genes are TRBV9 and TRBJ1-6; D call uncertain. Trimming shortened V by 3 bases and J by 2 bases, and 12 bases separated the two germline ends. Germline V lookup: CDR1 SGDLS, CDR2 YYNGEE. The CDR3 covers 16 residues. CDR3 nucleotide sequence: TGTGCCAGCAGCGGGGCTGCGGGAGCCTATAATTCACCCCTCCACTTT. As protein: CASSGAAGAYNSPLHF.

Many counts were recorded for this clonotype. The chain recombines TRBV6-2 or TRBV6-3 with TRBJ1-5; D ambiguous. This CDR3 comprises 15 residues. Germline V gene sequence: CDR1 MNHEY, CDR2 SVGEGT. Trimming left V 7 bases short and J 0 bases short, with 13 bases between. The CDR3 nucleotides are TGTGCCAGCACCTTTCGACACCATAGCAATCAGCCCCAGCATTTT. Protein: CASTFRHHSNQPQHF.

The chain employs TRBV7-2 and TRBJ1-6; D possibly corresponds to TRBD1 (5 bases). CDR3 length equals 15 residues. CDR1 and CDR2 (germline): SGHTA, FQGNSA. V was trimmed by 0 bases and J by 8 bases, leaving 11 bases between them. Written as DNA, the CDR3 is TGTGCCAGCAGCTTAGCGCGGGGCTCGCATTCACCCCTCCACTTT. Protein: CASSLARGSHSPLHF.

V usage is TRBV6-2 or TRBV6-3 and J usage is TRBJ2-1, with D possibly matching TRBD2 (6 bases). The germline V gene encodes CDR1 MNHEY and CDR2 SVGEGT. The germline V and J ends were trimmed by 0 bases and 6 bases, with 21 bases remaining between them. The CDR3 covers 18 residues. The CDR3, as DNA: TGTGCCAGCAGTTACTCCCCCATTTTAGCGGAGAAGCTCAATGAGCAGTTCTTC. Translating gives CASSYSPILAEKLNEQFF.

V gene TRBV5-1 combines with J gene TRBJ1-4; the D gene is possibly TRBD1 (6 bases). Trimming left V 4 bases short and J 0 bases short, with 16 bases between. This CDR3 has 17 residues. Germline loops: CDR1 SGHRS, CDR2 YFSETQ. CDR3 nucleotide sequence: TGCGCCAGCAGCCGAACCGGACAGACTGCAACTAATGAAAAACTGTTTTTT. Its translation is CASSRTGQTATNEKLFF.